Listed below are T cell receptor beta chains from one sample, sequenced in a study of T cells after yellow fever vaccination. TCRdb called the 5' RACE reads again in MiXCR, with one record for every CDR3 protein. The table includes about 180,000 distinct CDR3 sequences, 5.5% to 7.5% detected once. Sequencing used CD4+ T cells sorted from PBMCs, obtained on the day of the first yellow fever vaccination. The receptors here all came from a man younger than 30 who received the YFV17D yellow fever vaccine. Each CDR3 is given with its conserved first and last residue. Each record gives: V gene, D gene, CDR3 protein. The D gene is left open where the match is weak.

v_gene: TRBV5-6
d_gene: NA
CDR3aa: CASSFGLHQETQYF

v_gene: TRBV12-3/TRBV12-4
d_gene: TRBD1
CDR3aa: CASRLTGGAHNEQFF

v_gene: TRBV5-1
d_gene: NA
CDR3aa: CASSLRANTGELFF

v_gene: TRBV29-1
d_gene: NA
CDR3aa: CSVSSSSYNEQFF

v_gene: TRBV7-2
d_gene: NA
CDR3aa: CASSLGWGAPQNKLFF

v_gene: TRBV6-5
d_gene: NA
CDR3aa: CASSYFVGLGYTEAFF

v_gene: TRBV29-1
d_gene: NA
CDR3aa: CSVGKGNQPQHF

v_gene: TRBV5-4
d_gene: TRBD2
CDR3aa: CASSIGLAFAYEQYF

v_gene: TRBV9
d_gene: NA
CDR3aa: CASSVGPFGGNQPQHF

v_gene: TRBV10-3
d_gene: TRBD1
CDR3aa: CAISRDRKFTRTGNTIYF

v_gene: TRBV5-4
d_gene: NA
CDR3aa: CASSYRNEKLFF

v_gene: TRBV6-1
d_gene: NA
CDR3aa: CASIKGSQETQYF

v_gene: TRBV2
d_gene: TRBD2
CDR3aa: CASSREELATEQYF

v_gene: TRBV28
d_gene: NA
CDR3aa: CASSLKSFWVRGQPQHF

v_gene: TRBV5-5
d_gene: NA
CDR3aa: CASSFSGGAGLINEQFF

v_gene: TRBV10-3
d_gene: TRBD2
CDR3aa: CAISGTTFTDTQYF

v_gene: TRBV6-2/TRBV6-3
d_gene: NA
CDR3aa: CASSYSSVRGVYNEQFF

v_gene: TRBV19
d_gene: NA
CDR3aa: CASSPQRYQPQHF

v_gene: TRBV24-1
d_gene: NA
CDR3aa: CATSDWGGASSTDTQYF

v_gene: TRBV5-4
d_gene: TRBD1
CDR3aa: CASSTPGTGVETQYF

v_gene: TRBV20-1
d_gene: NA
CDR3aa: CSARARTDRWRNIQYF

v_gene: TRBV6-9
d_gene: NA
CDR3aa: CASSQNENTIYF

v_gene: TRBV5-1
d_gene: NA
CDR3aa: CASSLDRLLPNTYEQYF

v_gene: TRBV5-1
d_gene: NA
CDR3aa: CASSLVTGYSTDTQYF

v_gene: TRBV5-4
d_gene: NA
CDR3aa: CASSWGQDTGELFF

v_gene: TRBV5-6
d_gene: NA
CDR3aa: CASSLHATQYF

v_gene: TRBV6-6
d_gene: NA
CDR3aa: CASRTAIYLYEQYF

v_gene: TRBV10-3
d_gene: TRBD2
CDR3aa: CAISGTSGGTDTQYF

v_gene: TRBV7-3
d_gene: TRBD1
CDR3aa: CASSIQGRETQYF

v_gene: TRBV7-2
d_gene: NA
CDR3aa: CASSGRSGEKLFF

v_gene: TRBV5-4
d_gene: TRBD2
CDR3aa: CASRPPGLAGGTDTQYF

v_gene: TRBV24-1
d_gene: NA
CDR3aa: CATSDGGRETQYF

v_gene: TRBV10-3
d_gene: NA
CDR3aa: CAISDPPGQETQYF

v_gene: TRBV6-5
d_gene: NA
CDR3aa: CASSYMLTGRSDTQYF

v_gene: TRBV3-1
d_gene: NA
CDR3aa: CASSRRSYEQYF

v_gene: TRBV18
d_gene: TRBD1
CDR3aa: CASSPGTGDETQYF

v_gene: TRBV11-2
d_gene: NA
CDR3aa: CASSFGGAYGYTF

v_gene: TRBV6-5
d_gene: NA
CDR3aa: CASSSQGGANVLTF

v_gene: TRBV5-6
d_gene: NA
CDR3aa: CASSPQGTGTQYF

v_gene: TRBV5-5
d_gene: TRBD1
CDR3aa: CASSSLGTGRTEQFF

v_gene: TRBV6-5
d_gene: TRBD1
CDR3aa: CASSYSRRGPVDYGYTF